What follows is one TCR beta chain and its context. Its antigen specificity is not known. This sample was taken from a study of cytomegalovirus exposure and HLA in healthy donors (dated by TCRdb to the late 2010s). Regarding the complete study: In an earlier analysis of several hundred of the donors, around 300 Gb of sequence data and just under 120 million unique TCR beta sequences from about 190 million T cells were reported. Approximately 300 gigabases of sequencing data and 70 million to 100 million unique TCR sequences were included in an early release covering 500 to 750 HLA-typed donors. Of the roughly 430 genotyped donors, about 80% fell in the genetic ancestry cluster associated with self-reported Caucasian donors. The aim of the study was to test whether cataloging public T cell receptors could identify signatures of past pathogen exposure. The T cell repertoires of 666 subjects were profiled by immunosequencing and related to cytomegalovirus serostatus. A separate validation cohort of 100 to 150 different subjects was used in addition to the roughly 700-subject first cohort. To predict cytomegalovirus infection status, the study combined high-throughput TCR immunosequencing, statistical association of individual TCRs with disease status, and machine learning. In a later analysis, previously published TCR beta repertoires from fewer than 750 donors were re-analyzed and high-resolution HLA genotyping was added so that TCR occurrence patterns could be studied. The later analysis used no new phenotypic data to find candidate immune exposures, relying instead on TCR beta sequences and their occurrence across donors. In an earlier analysis of a few hundred of the donors, high-throughput TCR beta sequencing was used to judge whether each TCR beta V gene segment behaved as functional or pseudogenic. Donor age, sex, ethnicity and CMV serostatus were compiled together with the repertoire data. A later genetic analysis took genome-wide SNP genotypes for about 65% of the 666 donors and used that subset as a discovery cohort. Every repertoire in the discovery cohort had been generated on one and the same sequencing platform. Class I and class II HLA loci were covered by the typing at four-digit resolution. The number of typed donors differed by locus: about 629-630 for A, B, C, DRB1 and DQB1; some 500 for DQA1; approximately 610 for DPA1; and about 470 for DPB1. Because of strong linkage in the cohort, five DR-DQ haplotypes were treated as single units for association and clustering. Among roughly 370 genotyped donors of the cohort, an average of about 240,000 unique TCR beta nucleotide sequences were sequenced per donor, roughly 20% of them non-productive. Overall results and qualifications from the work: An earlier analysis of some 590 of the donors showed that most TCR beta V segments appeared in productive rearrangements either about 87% or about 30% of the time, which broadly matched IMGT annotations. According to the authors, the approach could potentially be generalized to other disease states and immunological phenotypes. Three of the identified cytomegalovirus-associated TCR beta chains were confirmed in vitro to be specific for cytomegalovirus antigens. Roughly uniform sequencing depth across donors was assumed in presence/absence analyses, although this assumption may not hold. Compared with the approximately 600-donor mean, donors in an Asian-associated ancestry cluster had fewer N-insertions in productive TCRs, according to a later genetic analysis. Most TCR sequences were observed very rarely across donors, whereas some public TCRs were present in many individuals. Specific HLA alleles were associated with 15,000 to 20,000 TCR beta sequences at a false discovery rate of 0.05 in a later analysis. According to a later analysis, most CMV-associated TCR beta chains appeared to be HLA-restricted, and the HLA associations seemed to be driven largely by CMV exposure. According to a later analysis, TCR association rates differed among HLA loci, with DRB1 alleles showing the most associated TCRs and HLA-C alleles showing the fewest. In a later analysis, several top co-occurrence clusters were reported to appear linked to parvovirus B19, influenza, CMV and Epstein-Barr virus. An association between a missense DCLRE1C variant and V-gene and J-gene trimming of TCR beta chains was found in a later genetic analysis and replicated in an independent cohort. Correlated functional status among segregating V segments might reflect linkage disequilibrium, but an unknown experimental factor could not be ruled out. In the study, roughly 160 TCR beta chains were listed as associated with cytomegalovirus. The earlier analysis of 450 to 700 of the donors excluded 15 to 20 rarely observed V segments, including chromosome 9 orphons, because counts were too low. Because HLA typing was missing for some donors at each locus, association tests included only the typed subset. In both the original and validation cohorts, the classifier was reported to diagnose cytomegalovirus status with high specificity and sensitivity. Compared with equally common non-associated chains, HLA-associated TCR beta chains in a later analysis were more clonally expanded and had lower generation probabilities. Strong co-occurrence of HLA alleles, especially DR and DQ, made assigning TCR associations to individual alleles difficult. A cluster of highly shared sequence variants was judged likely to be a technical artifact of the sequencing pipeline. In this cohort, only TCR beta chains were sequenced, and detectable features were limited by the absence of alpha or paired-chain data. A further reported finding was that TCR beta sequences accurately predicted the HLA-A and HLA-B alleles for most subjects in the first cohort. Some IMGT-functional V segments, including TRBV6-2 and TRBV6-3, could not be told apart with the 87-base-pair reads, so those segments were excluded. The only immune exposure information available for the cohort was CMV serostatus.

Library preparation used the immunoSEQ multiplex PCR assay. The multiplex PCR relied on a mix of 60 forward primers for TCR Vbeta segments and 13 reverse primers for TCR Jbeta segments. The CDR3 region of rearranged TCR beta genes was amplified from genomic DNA by a multiplex PCR assay. The amplified TCR beta libraries were sequenced on the Illumina HiSeq System as 87-base-pair reads. The authors processed their data as follows. A later analysis counted approximately 74 million unique TCR beta chains across the 600 to 850 repertoires, and around 9.9 million of these chains were shared by at least two donors. To remove PCR and sequencing errors, raw reads were error-corrected and collapsed into unique sequences using a nearest-neighbor algorithm that merged closely related sequences. To assign V, D and J gene segments, CDR3 sequences were aligned to IMGT reference sequences. For a sequence to be retained, at least a six-nucleotide match to both a V gene segment and a J gene segment was required. A rearrangement counted as productive if the CDR3 had no stop codons and remained in frame with V and J, and every other rearrangement counted as non-productive. CDR3 was defined by IMGT convention, running from the second conserved V-encoded cysteine to the conserved J-encoded phenylalanine. In an earlier analysis of around 540 of the donors, sequences lacking an unambiguous match to a single V gene segment were excluded. In an earlier analysis of a few hundred of the donors, V segments were called functional above 56.7% productive rearrangements and were called segregating when the between-donor standard deviation exceeded 5%. A statistical classification framework was built to diagnose cytomegalovirus status from the catalog of TCR beta chain sequences. A later analysis assigned V and J genes by comparing TCR nucleotide sequences with IMGT/GENE-DB human TR gene sequences. The TCRdist pipeline was used in a later analysis to assign CDR3 sequences and most-parsimonious VDJ recombination scenarios. A later analysis defined each TCR beta chain by its CDR3 amino acid sequence plus V-gene family, and excluded reads lacking a unique V-gene family. To address suspected cross-contamination and a sequencing artifact, a later analysis removed 592 highly shared, low-generation-probability nucleotide sequences. In a later analysis, a clonal expansion index was calculated for each public chain from normalized within-repertoire ranks of inferred template counts. A later analysis computed generation probabilities with a VDJ recombination model fitted to out-of-frame rearrangements, and checked the results against IGoR. Hypergeometric tests were used in a later analysis to score TCR-TCR, TCR-HLA and TCR-CMV co-occurrence, with a repertoire-size bias correction applied to the TCR pairs. In a later analysis, false discovery rates were estimated by permuting HLA or CMV assignments 20 times. In a later analysis, co-occurring TCRs were grouped with DBSCAN, and TCRdist sequence similarity was added when clustering was performed within HLA-allele-positive subsets. Co-occurrence clustering excluded repertoires with fewer than 30,000 or more than 120,000 public chains, plus five with anomalous nucleotide sharing. What TCRdb holds here is the immuneACCESS table cut down to in-frame rearrangements. Part of the clones is not present; checked against another copy, under half of the missing clones reflect an unresolved V gene, and the others are unexplained. From that table come the V and J calls and clone size; the DNA was used to work out D and trimming. The sample table holds approximately 110,000 clones. The top ten clonotypes cover around 3.6% of the sample.

In total, more than 500 healthy bone marrow donors made up the cohort. All cohort members were sampled while nominally healthy, although unrecorded immune exposures were likely present. The donor tested CMV seronegative, placing the donor among the approximately 400 seronegative members of the cohort. A peripheral blood sample was collected from each donor, and TCR beta sequencing was performed on peripheral blood mononuclear cells. The Qiagen DNeasy Blood Extraction Kit was used to extract genomic DNA from the blood cell samples. Including the terminal cysteine and phenylalanine, the CDR3 comprises 19 residues. Only CDR3 DNA is held: 57 bases, read in frame from base 1.

The TCR originated in a man between 18 and 35 years old in good health and CMV-seronegative. The V gene is TRBV21-1 and the J gene is TRBJ2-1; TRBD2 is the table's D call and was not checked against the DNA. TRBV21-1 is recorded as a pseudogene. The specimen was PBMCs. The DNA sequence follows: TGTGCCAGCAGCAAACCTAGCGGGAGTACCGCGGGCTTATACAATGAGCAGTTCTTC. Its translation is CASSKPSGSTAGLYNEQFF.